Below, 2 T cell receptor beta chains from the same sample are listed, as sequenced in a study of blood T cells in healthy people across ages. Primers used in a second PCR of roughly 7 to 11 cycles were a sample-barcoded 5' primer and a J-beta primer mix. MiXCR was run by TCRdb on the 5' RACE reads, yielding one entry per CDR3 protein. The sample has under 2 million distinct CDR3 sequences, roughly 32% seen once. The sample was blood. The source of these receptors is a woman aged 30 to 39 in good health.

A few counts support this clonotype. V and J are TRBV11-2 and TRBJ2-5; 10 positions agree with TRBD1. This CDR3 spans 16 amino acids. Germline V gene lookup returns CDR1 SGHAT and CDR2 FQNNGV. The ends lost 1 base at V and 4 bases at J; junction bases unmatched: 6. The CDR3 DNA is TGTGCCAGCAGCTTAGCCATATGGGACAGGGGAGAGACCCAGTACTTC. Translating gives CASSLAIWDRGETQYF.

In its sample, this clonotype was seen a few times. V usage is TRBV20-1 and J usage is TRBJ2-5; TRBD2 agrees at 16 bases. V gave up 0 bases and J gave up 1 base; unmatched junction bases: 8. Looked up from germline, CDR1 is DFQATT and CDR2 is SNEGSKA (reference sequence). The CDR3 consists of 19 residues. The CDR3 is CSARDGTSGRAAPQETQYF. CDR3 in DNA: TGCAGTGCTAGAGACGGGACTAGCGGGAGGGCCGCTCCCCAAGAGACCCAGTACTTC.